This is a list of T cell receptor beta chains from one sample in a study of cytomegalovirus exposure and HLA in healthy donors. The repertoire was sequenced with immunoSEQ multiplex PCR; TCRdb's copy has only in-frame clones and lacks some. The table lists 55,000 to 65,000 clones, 65% to 90% of them singletons. What was sequenced was PBMCs. These receptors were taken from a human donor in good health. The CDR3 runs from the conserved cysteine through the conserved F or W. A D gene is named only where the DNA matches it firmly. Size is stated for part of the rows, as once, few or many counts, or as a class when the clone is expanded.

- | TRBJ1-3 | 14 | - | TRBV19 | CASSIPNSGNTIYF | TGTGCCAGTAGTATTCCTAACTCTGGAAACACCATATATTTT
TRBD1 | TRBJ1-5 | 19 | - | TRBV10-3 | CAISEVFGQGVPLDQPQHF | TGTGCCATCAGTGAGGTATTTGGTCAGGGGGTCCCCCTCGATCAGCCCCAGCATTTT
- | TRBJ2-3 | 15 | - | TRBV7-8 | CASSHGSRGPDTQYF | TGTGCCAGCAGCCACGGGAGCAGAGGACCAGATACGCAGTATTTT
TRBD2 | TRBJ2-1 | 16 | - | TRBV19 | CASTSGLVGPRDEQFF | TGTGCCAGTACCTCAGGACTAGTCGGCCCTCGGGATGAGCAGTTCTTC
- | TRBJ1-2 | 16 | - | TRBV14 | CASSKDNTGIRSGYTF | TGTGCCAGCAGCAAAGACAACACAGGGATCCGATCTGGCTACACCTTC
- | TRBJ2-5 | 11 | - | TRBV7-7 | CASSAGETQYF | TGTGCTAGCAGTGCGGGGGAGACCCAGTACTTC
TRBD1 | TRBJ2-1 | 15 | - | TRBV5-4 | CASSSPGQGNNEQFF | TGTGCCAGCAGCTCCCCGGGACAGGGAAACAATGAGCAGTTCTTC
TRBD2 | TRBJ2-1 | 16 | - | TRBV7-8 | CASSLEDGLAGDLQFF | TGTGCCAGCAGCTTAGAAGATGGACTAGCGGGAGACCTACAGTTCTTC
- | TRBJ1-2 | 13 | - | TRBV4-2 | CASSQPDSYGYTF | TGTGCCAGCAGCCAACCTGACAGCTATGGCTACACCTTC
TRBD2 | TRBJ2-1 | 13 | - | TRBV5-4 | CASMVAGANEQFF | TGTGCCAGCATGGTAGCGGGGGCCAATGAGCAGTTCTTC
- | TRBJ1-4 | 15 | - | TRBV29-1 | CSVKVGQGGGEKLFF | TGCAGCGTTAAGGTGGGCCAGGGAGGTGGTGAAAAACTGTTTTTT
- | TRBJ2-5 | 15 | - | TRBV7-3 | CASSSGTGRGETQYF | TGTGCCAGCAGCTCCGGAACAGGGAGAGGAGAGACCCAGTACTTC
TRBD2 | TRBJ2-5 | 17 | - | TRBV4-2 | CASSQAHLAGGQETQYF | TGTGCCAGCAGCCAAGCCCACTTAGCGGGAGGGCAAGAGACCCAGTACTTC
- | TRBJ2-5 | 12 | - | TRBV27 | CASSKTSETQYF | TGTGCCAGCAGTAAGACTAGTGAGACCCAGTACTTC
TRBD2 | TRBJ2-5 | 12 | - | TRBV30 | CAWSVGGETQYF | TGTGCCTGGAGTGTGGGGGGGGAGACCCAGTACTTC
TRBD1 | TRBJ2-2 | 16 | - | TRBV7-2 | CASSLRTGANTGELFF | TGTGCCAGCAGCTTACGGACAGGGGCGAACACCGGGGAGCTGTTTTTT
TRBD2 | TRBJ2-1 | 18 | few | TRBV9 | CASSSSLAGTSSYNEQFF | TGTGCCAGCAGCTCGAGCCTAGCGGGAACTAGCTCCTACAATGAGCAGTTCTTC
- | TRBJ2-7 | 11 | few | TRBV29-1 | CSVESGFEQYF | TGCAGCGTTGAGTCGGGGTTCGAGCAGTACTTC
TRBD1 | TRBJ1-2 | 13 | - | TRBV19 | CASSQGDGYGYTF | TGTGCCAGCTCCCAGGGGGACGGCTATGGCTACACCTTC
TRBD1 | TRBJ2-7 | 15 | - | TRBV5-8 | CASSSRPTGGYEQYF | TGTGCCAGCAGCTCCCGACCGACAGGGGGCTACGAGCAGTACTTC
TRBD2 | TRBJ2-1 | 16 | - | TRBV16 | CASSQSGGGSYNEQFF | TGTGCCAGCAGCCAATCGGGGGGAGGGTCCTACAATGAGCAGTTCTTC
TRBD1 | TRBJ1-2 | 15 | few | TRBV19 | CAAHPTGTGFYGYTF | TGTGCCGCCCACCCCACCGGGACAGGGTTCTATGGCTACACCTTC
- | TRBJ1-3 | 14 | - | TRBV5-1 | CASRLEGAGNTIYF | TGCGCCAGCAGGTTGGAGGGAGCTGGAAACACCATATATTTT
TRBD1 | TRBJ1-6 | 16 | - | TRBV7-2 | CASSPGTGRNNSPLHF | TGTGCCAGCAGCCCCGGGACAGGGCGAAATAATTCACCCCTCCACTTT
- | TRBJ2-3 | 15 | - | TRBV25-1 | CASTPPTSPTDTQYF | TGTGCCAGCACCCCCCCCACTAGCCCCACAGATACGCAGTATTTT
- | TRBJ2-3 | 15 | - | TRBV11-3 | CASSLDHSSTDTQYF | TGTGCCAGCAGCTTAGATCACTCTTCCACAGATACGCAGTATTTT
TRBD2 | TRBJ2-7 | 12 | - | TRBV7-3 | CASSPPGGEQYF | TGTGCCAGCAGCCCCCCGGGGGGCGAGCAGTACTTC
- | TRBJ1-2 | 14 | - | TRBV5-4 | CASSLGGLVYGYTF | TGTGCCAGCAGCTTGGGAGGGTTGGTCTATGGCTACACCTTC
- | TRBJ1-4 | 15 | - | TRBV18 | CASSQRFGEEEKLFF | TGTGCCAGCTCACAACGATTTGGGGAGGAGGAAAAACTGTTTTTT
- | TRBJ2-5 | 15 | - | TRBV18 | CASSPRWGDQETQYF | TGTGCCAGCTCACCACGTTGGGGGGACCAAGAGACCCAGTACTTC
TRBD2 | TRBJ2-1 | 16 | - | TRBV5-6 | CASNSLGTSGNNEQFF | TGTGCCAGCAACTCCCTCGGGACTAGCGGCAACAATGAGCAGTTCTTC
TRBD2 | TRBJ2-3 | 19 | - | TRBV4-3 | CASSLTGTSGSRGTDTQYF | TGCGCCAGCAGCCTCACTGGGACTAGCGGGAGCCGGGGCACAGATACGCAGTATTTT
- | TRBJ2-7 | 15 | - | TRBV4-3 | CASSQAEQPPYEQYF | TGCGCCAGCAGCCAAGCGGAGCAACCCCCCTACGAGCAGTACTTC
TRBD1 | TRBJ1-2 | 17 | once | TRBV9 | CASSVDVTGKIGYGYTF | TGTGCCAGCAGCGTAGATGTGACAGGGAAGATAGGCTATGGCTACACCTTC
TRBD1 | TRBJ2-3 | 16 | few | TRBV6-4 | CASSDSRDRPTDTQYF | TGTGCCAGCAGTGACTCACGGGACAGGCCCACAGATACGCAGTATTTT
- | TRBJ1-6 | 17 | - | TRBV11-2 | CASSLRVRTDKNSPLHF | TGTGCCAGCAGCTTACGTGTTCGGACAGACAAAAATTCACCCCTCCACTTT
- | TRBJ1-1 | 14 | once | TRBV11-2 | CASSRVGGNTEAFF | TGTGCCAGCAGCCGGGTCGGAGGGAACACTGAAGCTTTCTTT
TRBD1 | TRBJ1-5 | 14 | - | TRBV19 | CASSFTGGNQPQHF | TGTGCCAGTAGTTTCACAGGGGGGAATCAGCCCCAGCATTTT
TRBD1 | TRBJ1-1 | 15 | few | TRBV6-6 | CASSYPTGGGTEAFF | TGTGCCAGCAGTTACCCGACAGGGGGCGGAACTGAAGCTTTCTTT
TRBD2 | TRBJ2-2 | 18 | - | TRBV5-1 | CASRPRWEGGPPTGELFF | TGCGCCAGCAGACCCCGCTGGGAGGGAGGGCCGCCCACCGGGGAGCTGTTTTTT
- | TRBJ1-1 | 16 | few | TRBV11-2 | CASSLDSPGMNTEAFF | TGTGCCAGCAGCTTAGATAGTCCGGGGATGAACACTGAAGCTTTCTTT
TRBD1 | TRBJ2-7 | 15 | - | TRBV18 | CASSPGGQGTYEQYF | TGTGCCAGCTCACCAGGGGGACAGGGGACCTACGAGCAGTACTTC
TRBD2 | TRBJ2-7 | 16 | once | TRBV11-2 | CASSLDSGKMSYEQYF | TGTGCCAGCAGCTTAGATAGCGGGAAAATGTCCTACGAGCAGTACTTC
TRBD2 | TRBJ2-5 | 14 | once | TRBV7-9 | CASSPSGSQETQYF | TGTGCCAGCAGCCCTAGCGGGAGCCAAGAGACCCAGTACTTC
TRBD1 | TRBJ2-2 | 13 | - | TRBV11-3 | CASRKQGPGELFF | TGTGCCAGCAGAAAACAGGGGCCCGGGGAGCTGTTTTTT
- | TRBJ1-4 | 16 | - | TRBV10-3 | CAISGENAAFREKLFF | TGTGCCATCAGTGGAGAGAATGCCGCTTTTCGTGAAAAACTGTTTTTT
TRBD2 | TRBJ2-3 | 12 | - | TRBV30 | CAWSRGTSGTYF | TGTGCCTGGAGTAGAGGGACTAGCGGGACGTATTTT
TRBD2 | TRBJ2-4 | 18 | - | TRBV5-4 | CASSSALAGGQAKNIQYF | TGTGCCAGCAGCTCCGCACTAGCGGGGGGGCAAGCCAAAAACATTCAGTACTTC
TRBD1 | TRBJ1-2 | 13 | once | TRBV30 | CAWSPGGGSGYTF | TGTGCCTGGAGTCCAGGGGGAGGCAGTGGCTACACCTTC
- | TRBJ2-5 | 13 | - | TRBV7-9 | CASSLSGEETQYF | TGTGCCAGCAGCTTATCAGGGGAAGAGACCCAGTACTTC
TRBD1 | TRBJ1-1 | 12 | - | TRBV5-4 | CASSGQGTEAFF | TGTGCCAGCAGCGGACAGGGCACTGAAGCTTTCTTT
TRBD1 | TRBJ1-4 | 15 | - | TRBV5-1 | CASSLDTGDNEKLFF | TGCGCCAGCAGCTTGGACACAGGGGATAATGAAAAACTGTTTTTT
- | TRBJ1-2 | 13 | - | TRBV7-2 | CASSLVLQPGYTF | TGTGCCAGCAGCTTAGTACTTCAACCAGGCTACACCTTC
- | TRBJ2-1 | 14 | - | TRBV30 | CAWNSVSGGDEQFF | TGTGCCTGGAACAGTGTATCGGGGGGCGATGAGCAGTTCTTC